Given below is one T cell receptor beta chain in context. The sample is drawn from a study of cytomegalovirus exposure and HLA in healthy donors. The length of the CDR3 is 15 residues. Primers: 60 Vbeta forward and 13 Jbeta reverse. The repertoire was sequenced with immunoSEQ multiplex PCR; TCRdb's copy has only in-frame clones and lacks some. The sample shows over 130,000 clones, 65% to 80% of them seen only once. The J gene is TRBJ1-2, the V gene TRBV21-1; the table's D call, TRBD1, has no DNA check behind it. TRBV21-1 corresponds to a pseudogene. This clonotype was obtained from a woman in her twenties or thirties in good health and CMV-seronegative. Material for sequencing was PBMCs. As DNA, the CDR3 is TGTGCCAGCAGCGCTTTTCGGACAGGGCGGTATGGCTACACCTTC. It is translated as CASSAFRTGRYGYTF.